The 10 T cell receptor beta chains given below trace back to one sample, sequenced in a study of shared clonotypes between healthy human individuals (dated by TCRdb to 2020 to 2021). Libraries were prepared through the immunoSEQ multiplex PCR assay. TCRdb stores this immuneACCESS table with in-frame sequences only. Part of the clones is absent; in the studies checked, under half of the shortfall reflects unresolved V genes, and no reason is known for the rest. The sample contains around 2.5 million clones, roughly 93% of them found a single time. The ten largest clones represent 0.36% of the sample. The source material was naive CD4+ T cells from PBMCs. Interpreted using the paper, the cell subset or site label stands for: CD45RA+ positively selected. The receptors were sampled from a man between 18 and 29 years old in good health. Some clones in this sample may be carry-over from other donors' samples.

The genes are TRBV28 and TRBJ2-3; possible D gene TRBD2, 5 bases. Germline V CDR1 and CDR2: MDHEN, SYDVKM. The CDR3 has 13 residues. V lost 8 bases and J lost 6, with 15 bases in between. The CDR3 nucleotides are TGTGCCAGCGCGGACTCACCCGTGGATACGCAGTATTTT. This translates into CASADSPVDTQYF.

As concerns this clone: The same CDR3 also results from other DNA sequences found in this sample. The CDR3 nucleotides are TGTGCCAGCAGCTTAGCGGGGACAGGCGCTAACTATGGCTACACCTTC. This translates into CASSLAGTGANYGYTF. The V call is TRBV7-2, the J call TRBJ1-2; 8 bases line up with TRBD1. Germline CDR1 is SGHTA and CDR2 is FQGNSA. Trimming cost V 0 bases and J 0 bases; bases outside gene matches: 3. There are 16 residues in the CDR3.

The chain is built from TRBV6-6 and TRBJ2-2; D remains unclear. CDR3 length: 14 amino acids. Per the germline V gene, CDR1 is MNHNY and CDR2 is SVGAGI (reference sequence). Trimming left V 2 bases short and J 1 base short, with 5 bases between. In DNA form, the CDR3 reads TGTGCCAGCAGTTACAACGGGAACACCGGGGAGCTGTTTTTT. Translated: CASSYNGNTGELFF.

This chain joins TRBV7-2 and TRBJ1-3; D call uncertain. Germline-derived CDR1 and CDR2 are SGHTA and FQGNSA. The V end lost 4 bases, the J end lost 0 bases, and 10 bases lay between the germline ends. The CDR3 is 15 residues long. The CDR3 reads CASSSDPNSGNTIYF. Written as DNA, the CDR3 is TGTGCCAGCAGCTCGGACCCCAACTCTGGAAACACCATATATTTT.

This sequence joins TRBV5-4 and TRBJ1-3; 7 bases are shared with TRBD1. Germline V CDR1 and CDR2: SGHNT, YYREEE (reference sequence). The J segment lost 0 bases and the V segment lost 0 bases, leaving 9 bases of the junction unmatched. The CDR3 is 18 residues long. CDR3 DNA sequence: TGTGCCAGCAGCTTGGACGGACAGGTGGGCTTCTCTGGAAACACCATATATTTT. It codes for CASSLDGQVGFSGNTIYF.

This chain uses TRBV29-1 with TRBJ1-4; 9 bases align to TRBD1. This CDR3 contains 14 residues. CDR1 is SQVTM and CDR2 is ANQGSEA in the germline V gene. The ends lost 7 bases at V and 5 bases at J; junction bases unmatched: 8. CDR3: CSAETTGGNEKLFF. CDR3 in DNA: TGCAGCGCCGAGACGACAGGGGGGAATGAAAAACTGTTTTTT.

The chain recombines TRBV28 with TRBJ1-3; TRBD1 is a possible D gene (6 bases). Germline V gene data show CDR1 as MDHEN and CDR2 as SYDVKM. Trimming stripped 6 bases from V and 2 bases from J, with 11 bases between. The CDR3 runs to 14 residues. CDR3 bases: TGTGCCAGCAGGTCCTGGACAGCTGGAAACACCATATATTTT. Translated: CASRSWTAGNTIYF.

The chain has TRBV14 and TRBJ2-2; D is unresolved. The V end lost 5 bases, the J end lost 5 bases, and 9 bases lay between the germline ends. The V gene's germline CDR1 is SGHDN and CDR2 FVKESK. This CDR3 has 13 residues. The CDR3 here is CASSVRSTGELFF. The CDR3 coding sequence is TGTGCCAGCAGCGTACGGAGTACCGGGGAGCTGTTTTTT.

The genes are TRBV30 and TRBJ2-5; 11 bases are a match to TRBD2. Germline assignment: CDR1 GTSNPN and CDR2 SVGIG (reference sequence). Trimming removed 5 bases from V and 5 bases from J; junction bases left unmatched: 4. The CDR3 extends over 13 amino acids. This CDR3 reads CAWASGRYETQYF. The CDR3, as DNA: TGTGCCTGGGCTAGCGGGAGGTATGAGACCCAGTACTTC.

V gene TRBV30 combines with J gene TRBJ2-3; 7 nucleotides match TRBD2. CDR1 and CDR2 (germline): GTSNPN, SVGIG (reference sequence). This CDR3 contains 14 residues. The V segment lost 0 bases and the J segment 3 bases; nucleotides outside the gene matches: 3. The CDR3 loop is CAWSVKAGTDTQYF. The CDR3 nucleotides are TGTGCCTGGAGTGTAAAAGCGGGGACAGATACGCAGTATTTT.